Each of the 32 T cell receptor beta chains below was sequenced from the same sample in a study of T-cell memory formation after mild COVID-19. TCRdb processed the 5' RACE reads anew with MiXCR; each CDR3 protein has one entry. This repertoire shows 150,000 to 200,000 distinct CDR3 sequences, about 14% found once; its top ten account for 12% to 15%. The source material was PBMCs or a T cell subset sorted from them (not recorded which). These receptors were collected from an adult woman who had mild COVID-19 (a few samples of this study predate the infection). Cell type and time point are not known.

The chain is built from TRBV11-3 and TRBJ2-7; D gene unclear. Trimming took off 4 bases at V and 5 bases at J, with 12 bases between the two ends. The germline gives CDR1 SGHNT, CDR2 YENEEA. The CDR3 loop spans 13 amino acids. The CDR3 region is CASSSGSVDEQYF. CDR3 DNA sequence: TGTGCCAGCAGCTCAGGTTCGGTGGACGAGCAGTACTTC.

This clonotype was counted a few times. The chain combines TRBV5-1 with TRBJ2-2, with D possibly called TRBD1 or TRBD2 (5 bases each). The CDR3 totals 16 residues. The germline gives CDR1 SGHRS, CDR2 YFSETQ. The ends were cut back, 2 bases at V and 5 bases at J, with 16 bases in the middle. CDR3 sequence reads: CASSFGTGPGTGELFF. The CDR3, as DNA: TGCGCCAGCAGCTTCGGGACGGGCCCTGGGACCGGGGAGCTGTTTTTT. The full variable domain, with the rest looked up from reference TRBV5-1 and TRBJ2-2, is KAGVTQTPRYLIKTRGQQVTLSCSPISGHRSVSWYQQTPGQGLQFLFEYFSETQRNKGNFPGRFSGRQFSNSRSEMNVSTLELGDSALYLCASSFGTGPGTGELFFGEGSRLTVL.

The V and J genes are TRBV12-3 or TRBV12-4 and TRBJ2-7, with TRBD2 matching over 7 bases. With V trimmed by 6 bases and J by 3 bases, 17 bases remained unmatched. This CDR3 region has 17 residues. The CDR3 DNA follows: TGTGCCAGCAGCTCCCAACAGTGGGGGGGAGCCCACTACGAGCAGTACTTC. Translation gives CASSSQQWGGAHYEQYF.

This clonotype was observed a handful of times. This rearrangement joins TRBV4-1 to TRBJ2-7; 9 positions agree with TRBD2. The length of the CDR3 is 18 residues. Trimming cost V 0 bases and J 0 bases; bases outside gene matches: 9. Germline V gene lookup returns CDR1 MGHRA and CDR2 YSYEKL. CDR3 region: CASSQEESGGPISYEQYF. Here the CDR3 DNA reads TGCGCCAGCAGCCAAGAAGAAAGCGGGGGGCCGATCTCCTACGAGCAGTACTTC.

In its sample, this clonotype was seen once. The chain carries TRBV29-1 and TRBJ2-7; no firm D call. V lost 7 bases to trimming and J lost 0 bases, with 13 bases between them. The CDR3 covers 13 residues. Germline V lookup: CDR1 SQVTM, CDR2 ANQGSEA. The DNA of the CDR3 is TGCAGCGGGATTTGGACGCCCTCCTACGAGCAGTACTTC. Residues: CSGIWTPSYEQYF.

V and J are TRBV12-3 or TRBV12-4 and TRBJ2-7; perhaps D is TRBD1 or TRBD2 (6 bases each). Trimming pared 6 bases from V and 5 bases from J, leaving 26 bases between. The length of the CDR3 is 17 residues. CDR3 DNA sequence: TGTGCCAGCAGCGACTTAGGGGGGAGCCTCTCAGGGAACGAGCAGTACTTC. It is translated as CASSDLGGSLSGNEQYF.

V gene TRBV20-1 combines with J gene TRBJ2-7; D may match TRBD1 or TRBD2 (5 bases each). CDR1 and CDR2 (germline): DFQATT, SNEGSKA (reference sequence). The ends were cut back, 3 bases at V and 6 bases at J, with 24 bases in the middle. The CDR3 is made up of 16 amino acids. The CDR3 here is CSARAPFGDGTSEQYF. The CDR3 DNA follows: TGCAGTGCTAGGGCCCCATTCGGGGACGGGACCAGCGAGCAGTACTTC.

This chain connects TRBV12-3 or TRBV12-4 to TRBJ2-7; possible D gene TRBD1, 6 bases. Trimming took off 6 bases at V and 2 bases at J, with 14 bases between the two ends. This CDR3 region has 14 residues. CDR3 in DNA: TGTGCCAGCAGACCAGGGGAGTATCCCTACGAGCAGTACTTC. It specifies CASRPGEYPYEQYF.

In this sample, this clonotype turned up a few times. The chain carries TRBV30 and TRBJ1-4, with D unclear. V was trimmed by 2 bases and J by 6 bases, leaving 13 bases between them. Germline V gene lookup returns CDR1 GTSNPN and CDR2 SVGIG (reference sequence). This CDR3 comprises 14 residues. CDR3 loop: CAWSSLRKDEKLFF. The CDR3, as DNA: TGTGCCTGGAGTTCCTTAAGGAAGGATGAAAAACTGTTTTTT.

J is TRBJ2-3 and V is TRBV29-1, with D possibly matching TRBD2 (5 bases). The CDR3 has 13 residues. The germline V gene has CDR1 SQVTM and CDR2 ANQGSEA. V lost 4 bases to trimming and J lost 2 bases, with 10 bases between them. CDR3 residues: CSVVLENTDTQYF. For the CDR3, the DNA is TGCAGCGTTGTACTAGAGAACACAGATACGCAGTATTTT.

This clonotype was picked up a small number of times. CDR3 sequence (DNA): TGTGCCAGCAGCTTTCCAGGGGGTGAAGACGAGCAGTACTTC. It is translated as CASSFPGGEDEQYF. This chain links TRBV7-9 with TRBJ2-7, with TRBD1 identical over 7 bases. The V gene end was trimmed by 3 bases and the J gene end by 5 bases; junction bases not matched to a gene: 7. Germline CDR1 reads SEHNR; CDR2 reads FQNEAQ (reference sequence). This CDR3 is built from 14 residues.

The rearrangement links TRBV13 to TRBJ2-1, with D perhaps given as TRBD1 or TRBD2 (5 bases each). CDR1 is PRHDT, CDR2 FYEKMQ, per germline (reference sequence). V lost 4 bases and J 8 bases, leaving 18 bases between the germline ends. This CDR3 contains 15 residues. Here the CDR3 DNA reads TGTGCCAGCAGCTCCGCCGGGACCCCTTACGATGAGCAGTTCTTC. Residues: CASSSAGTPYDEQFF.

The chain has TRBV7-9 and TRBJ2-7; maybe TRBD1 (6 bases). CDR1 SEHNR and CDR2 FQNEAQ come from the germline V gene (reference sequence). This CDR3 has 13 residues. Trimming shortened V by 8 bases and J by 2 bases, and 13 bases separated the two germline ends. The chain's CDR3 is CASSPGVTYEQYF. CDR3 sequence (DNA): TGTGCCAGCTCCCCAGGGGTCACCTACGAGCAGTACTTC.

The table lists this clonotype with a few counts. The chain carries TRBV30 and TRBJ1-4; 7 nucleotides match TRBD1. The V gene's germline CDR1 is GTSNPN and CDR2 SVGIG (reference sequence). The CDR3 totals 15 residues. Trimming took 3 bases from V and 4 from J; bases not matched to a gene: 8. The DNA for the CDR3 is TGTGCCTGGAGCCCGGTCGGGACAGTTAATGAAAAACTGTTTTTT. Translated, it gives CAWSPVGTVNEKLFF.

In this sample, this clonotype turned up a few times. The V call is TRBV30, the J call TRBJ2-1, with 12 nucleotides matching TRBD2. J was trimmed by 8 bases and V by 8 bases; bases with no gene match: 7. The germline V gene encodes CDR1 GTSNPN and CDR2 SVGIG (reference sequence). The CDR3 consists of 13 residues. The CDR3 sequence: CARSSGGVYEQFF. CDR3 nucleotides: TGTGCCCGATCTAGCGGGGGGGTTTATGAGCAGTTCTTC.

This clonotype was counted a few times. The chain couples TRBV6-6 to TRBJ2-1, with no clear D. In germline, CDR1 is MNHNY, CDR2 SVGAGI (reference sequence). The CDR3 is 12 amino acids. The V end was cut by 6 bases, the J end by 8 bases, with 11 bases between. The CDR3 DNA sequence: TGTGCCAGCAGGGCCTACGAGGATGAGCAGTTCTTC. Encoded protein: CASRAYEDEQFF.

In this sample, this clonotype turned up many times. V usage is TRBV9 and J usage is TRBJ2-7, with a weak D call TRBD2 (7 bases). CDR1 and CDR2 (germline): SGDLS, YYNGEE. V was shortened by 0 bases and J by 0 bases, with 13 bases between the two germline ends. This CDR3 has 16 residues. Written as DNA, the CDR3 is TGTGCCAGCAGCGTAGAGCCGGGGGGCCCCTCCTACGAGCAGTACTTC. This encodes CASSVEPGGPSYEQYF.

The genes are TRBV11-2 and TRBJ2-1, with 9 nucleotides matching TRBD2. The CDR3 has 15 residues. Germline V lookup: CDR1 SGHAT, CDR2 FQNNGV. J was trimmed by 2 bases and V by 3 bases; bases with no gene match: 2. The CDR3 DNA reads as TGTGCCAGCAGCTTCCTAGCGGGGACCTACAATGAGCAGTTCTTC. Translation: CASSFLAGTYNEQFF.

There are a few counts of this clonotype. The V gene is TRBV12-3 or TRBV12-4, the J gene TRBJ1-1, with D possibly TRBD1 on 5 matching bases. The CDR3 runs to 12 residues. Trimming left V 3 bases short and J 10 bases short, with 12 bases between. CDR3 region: CASSFLDRPAFF. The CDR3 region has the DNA TGTGCCAGCAGTTTTCTCGACAGACCAGCTTTCTTT.

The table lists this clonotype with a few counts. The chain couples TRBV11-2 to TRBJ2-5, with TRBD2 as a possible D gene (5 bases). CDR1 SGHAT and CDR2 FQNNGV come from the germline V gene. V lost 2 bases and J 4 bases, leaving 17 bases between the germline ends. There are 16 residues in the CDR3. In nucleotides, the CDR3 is TGTGCCAGCAGCTTAATCTATAATCGGGGTGGAGAGACCCAGTACTTC. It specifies CASSLIYNRGGETQYF.

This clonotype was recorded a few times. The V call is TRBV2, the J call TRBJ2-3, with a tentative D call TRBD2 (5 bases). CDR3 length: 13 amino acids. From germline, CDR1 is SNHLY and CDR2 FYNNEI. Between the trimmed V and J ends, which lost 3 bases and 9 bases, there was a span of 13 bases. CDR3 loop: CASSDRRGDTQYF. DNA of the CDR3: TGTGCCAGCAGTGATCGCCGGGGAGACACGCAGTATTTT.

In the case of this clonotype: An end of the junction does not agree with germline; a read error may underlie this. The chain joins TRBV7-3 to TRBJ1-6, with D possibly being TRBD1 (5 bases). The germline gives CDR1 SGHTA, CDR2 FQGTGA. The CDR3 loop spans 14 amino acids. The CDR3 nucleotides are TGTGCAAGCAGCCTAGAGGGGTATGGTTCACCCCTCCACTTT. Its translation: CASSLEGYGSPLHF.

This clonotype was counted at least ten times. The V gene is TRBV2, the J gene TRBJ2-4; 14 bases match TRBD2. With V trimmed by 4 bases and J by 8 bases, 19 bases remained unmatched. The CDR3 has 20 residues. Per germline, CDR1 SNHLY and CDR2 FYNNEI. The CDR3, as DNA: TGTGCCAGCAGTGTTGTTGGACTAGCGGGAGGCCTCCTAGCCGGAGACATTCAGTACTTC. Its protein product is CASSVVGLAGGLLAGDIQYF.

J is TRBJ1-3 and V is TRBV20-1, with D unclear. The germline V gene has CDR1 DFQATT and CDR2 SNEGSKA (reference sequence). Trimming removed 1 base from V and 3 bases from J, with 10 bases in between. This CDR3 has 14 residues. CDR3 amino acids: CSARAAPGGNTIYF. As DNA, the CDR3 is TGCAGTGCTAGAGCGGCGCCGGGTGGAAACACCATATATTTT.

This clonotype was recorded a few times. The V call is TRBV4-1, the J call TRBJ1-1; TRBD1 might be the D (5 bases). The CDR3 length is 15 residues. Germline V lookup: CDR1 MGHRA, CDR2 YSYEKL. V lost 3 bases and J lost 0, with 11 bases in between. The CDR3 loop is CASSQALGLNTEAFF. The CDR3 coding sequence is TGCGCCAGCAGCCAGGCGTTGGGGCTGAACACTGAAGCTTTCTTT.

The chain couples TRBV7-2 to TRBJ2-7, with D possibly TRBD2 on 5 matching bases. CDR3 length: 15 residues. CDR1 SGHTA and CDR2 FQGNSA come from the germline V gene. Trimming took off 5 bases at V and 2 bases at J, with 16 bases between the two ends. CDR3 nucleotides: TGTGCCAGCAGCCCCCAAGCGGAAACAGCCTACGAGCAGTACTTC. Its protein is CASSPQAETAYEQYF.

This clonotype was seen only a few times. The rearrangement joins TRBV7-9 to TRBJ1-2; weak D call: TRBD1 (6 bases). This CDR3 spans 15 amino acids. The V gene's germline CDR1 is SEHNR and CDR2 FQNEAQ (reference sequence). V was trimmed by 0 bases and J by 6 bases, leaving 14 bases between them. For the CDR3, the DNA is TGTGCCAGCAGCTTAGCAGGGGGGGTAACTGATGGCTACACCTTC. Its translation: CASSLAGGVTDGYTF.

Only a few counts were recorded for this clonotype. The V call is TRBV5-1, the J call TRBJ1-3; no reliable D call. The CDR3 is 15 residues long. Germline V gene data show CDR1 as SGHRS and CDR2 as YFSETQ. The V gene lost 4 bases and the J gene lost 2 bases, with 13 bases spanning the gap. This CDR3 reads CASSGDITPGNTIYF. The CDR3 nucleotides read TGCGCCAGCAGCGGGGATATCACCCCTGGAAACACCATATATTTT.

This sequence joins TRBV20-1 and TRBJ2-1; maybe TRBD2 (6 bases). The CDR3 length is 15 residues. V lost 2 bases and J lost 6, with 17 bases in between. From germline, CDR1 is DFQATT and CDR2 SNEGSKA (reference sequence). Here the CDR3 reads CSARFAGLTSNEQFF. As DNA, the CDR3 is TGCAGTGCTAGATTCGCGGGACTCACTAGCAATGAGCAGTTCTTC.

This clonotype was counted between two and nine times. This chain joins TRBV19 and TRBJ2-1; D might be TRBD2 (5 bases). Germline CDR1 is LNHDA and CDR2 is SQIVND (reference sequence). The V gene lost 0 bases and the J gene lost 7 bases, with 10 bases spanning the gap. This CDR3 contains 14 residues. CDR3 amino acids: CASSIDNGENEQFF. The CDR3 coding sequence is TGTGCCAGTAGTATAGATAACGGGGAAAATGAGCAGTTCTTC.

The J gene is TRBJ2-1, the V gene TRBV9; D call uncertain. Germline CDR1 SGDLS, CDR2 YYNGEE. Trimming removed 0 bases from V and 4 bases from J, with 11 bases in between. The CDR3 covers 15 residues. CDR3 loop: CASSVDGGAYNEQFF. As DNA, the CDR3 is TGTGCCAGCAGCGTAGATGGCGGAGCATACAATGAGCAGTTCTTC.

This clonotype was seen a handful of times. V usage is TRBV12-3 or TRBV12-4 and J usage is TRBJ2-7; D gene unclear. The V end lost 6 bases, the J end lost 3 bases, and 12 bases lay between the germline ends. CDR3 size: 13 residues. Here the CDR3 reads CASSDGLFYEQYF. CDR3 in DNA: TGTGCCAGCAGCGATGGGCTATTCTACGAGCAGTACTTC.